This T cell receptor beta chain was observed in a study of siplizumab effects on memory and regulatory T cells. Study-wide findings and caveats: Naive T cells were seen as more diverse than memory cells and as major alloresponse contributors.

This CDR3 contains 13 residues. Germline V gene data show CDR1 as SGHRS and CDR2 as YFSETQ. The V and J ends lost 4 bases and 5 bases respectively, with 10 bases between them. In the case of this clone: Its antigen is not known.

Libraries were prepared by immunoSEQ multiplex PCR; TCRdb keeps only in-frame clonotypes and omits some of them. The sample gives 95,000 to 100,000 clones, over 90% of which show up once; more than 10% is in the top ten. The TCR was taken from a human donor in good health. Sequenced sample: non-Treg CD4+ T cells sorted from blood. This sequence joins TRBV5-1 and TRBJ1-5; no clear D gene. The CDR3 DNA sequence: TGCGCCAGCAGCCTAGACGAGTATCAGCCCCAGCATTTT. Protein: CASSLDEYQPQHF.